These 21 T cell receptor beta chains were all obtained from the same sample, sequenced in a study of technical replicates of blood from several donors listed by TCRdb under 2017. The method was the immunoSEQ multiplex PCR assay. As stored in TCRdb, this immuneACCESS dataset retains in-frame rearrangements with V and J assigned. A fraction of the clones does not appear; measured against another copy, unresolved V genes explain less than half of the discrepancy, and the remainder lacks a known reason. The sample table records about 64,000 clones; around nine tenths of these occur just once. The biggest ten clones account for about 4.9% of the sample. Sequenced material: PBMCs. The source is a human donor in good health. Some clones in this sample may be carry-over from other donors' samples.

This chain connects TRBV7-3 to TRBJ2-2, with TRBD2 matching 11 bases. The trim removed 8 bases at V and 6 bases at J, leaving 8 bases unmatched. This CDR3 is 15 amino acids long. Germline CDR1 and CDR2: SGHTA and FQGTGA. In DNA, the CDR3 is TGTGCCAGCGGACGACTAGCGGGGTTTTCCGGGGAGCTGTTTTTT. Protein sequence: CASGRLAGFSGELFF. Based on the CDR3 plus reference TRBV7-3 and TRBJ2-2, the full variable domain is GAGVSQTPSNKVTEKGKYVELRCDPISGHTALYWYRQSLGQGPEFLIYFQGTGAADDSGLPNDRFFAVRPEGSVSTLKIQRTERGDSAVYLCASGRLAGFSGELFFGEGSRLTVL.

The chain uses TRBV13 and TRBJ2-7; unclear D gene. CDR1 and CDR2 from the germline V gene are PRHDT and FYEKMQ (reference sequence). V lost 1 base to trimming and J lost 0 bases, with 7 bases between them. The CDR3 extends over 14 amino acids. For the CDR3, the DNA is TGTGCCAGCAGCTTAGCGACAAACTCCTACGAGCAGTACTTC. It codes for CASSLATNSYEQYF.

This clone has only a few counts. The chain carries TRBV29-1 and TRBJ2-7; the D is unclear. The CDR3 has 13 amino acids. Germline CDR1 and CDR2: SQVTM and ANQGSEA. The V and J ends lost 7 bases and 0 bases respectively, with 13 bases between them. The CDR3 bases are TGCAGCGCCATCCTCCGGAGCTCCTACGAGCAGTACTTC. It yields the protein CSAILRSSYEQYF.

V is TRBV5-1 and J is TRBJ2-7, with 10 bases that match TRBD2. This CDR3 is built from 15 residues. Germline V gene sequence: CDR1 SGHRS, CDR2 YFSETQ. V lost 0 bases and J lost 2; bases outside the gene matches: 2. The chain's CDR3 is CASSLASGSAYEQYF. The CDR3, as DNA: TGCGCCAGCAGCTTGGCTAGCGGGAGTGCCTACGAGCAGTACTTC.

J is TRBJ2-7 and V is TRBV7-2; D ambiguous. Germline CDR1 and CDR2: SGHTA and FQGNSA. This CDR3 contains 11 residues. The V gene lost 5 bases and the J gene lost 0 bases, with 2 bases spanning the gap. The CDR3 protein is CASSLSYEQYF. CDR3 nucleotides: TGTGCCAGCAGCCTCTCCTACGAGCAGTACTTC.

The chain is built from TRBV5-4 and TRBJ2-3, with TRBD1 identical over 10 bases. The CDR3 runs 16 residues. V lost 1 base and J lost 7; bases outside the gene matches: 9. In germline, CDR1 is SGHNT, CDR2 YYREEE (reference sequence). The CDR3 bases are TGTGCCAGCAGCTTGCCCGACAGGGGGCGCGATTATACGCAGTATTTT. This codes for CASSLPDRGRDYTQYF.

The gene calls are TRBV9 and TRBJ2-5; the D gene is possibly TRBD2 (5 bases). The CDR3 has 14 amino acids. From germline, CDR1 is SGDLS and CDR2 YYNGEE. The V gene lost 2 bases and the J gene lost 6 bases, with 14 bases spanning the gap. DNA of the CDR3: TGTGCCAGCAGCGTTAGCGCAGTCGTCCAGACCCAGTACTTC. It translates to CASSVSAVVQTQYF.

J is TRBJ2-2 and V is TRBV4-2, with 7 bases identical to TRBD1. CDR1 LGHNA and CDR2 YNFKEQ come from the germline V gene. This CDR3 spans 16 amino acids. Trimming at V came to 2 bases and at J to 0 bases, leaving 3 bases not matched to a gene. The CDR3 region is CASSQLTGSNTGELFF. In DNA, the CDR3 is TGTGCCAGCAGCCAATTGACAGGGTCGAACACCGGGGAGCTGTTTTTT.

The gene calls are TRBV5-1 and TRBJ1-1; D may be TRBD1 (5 bases). The CDR3 spans 13 residues. Germline V gene sequence: CDR1 SGHRS, CDR2 YFSETQ. V was shortened by 3 bases and J by 6 bases, with 12 bases between the two germline ends. CDR3 sequence: CASSSTREAEAFF. CDR3 DNA: TGCGCCAGCAGCTCCACCAGGGAGGCTGAAGCTTTCTTT.

This chain joins TRBV5-4 and TRBJ1-6; D ambiguous. V lost 4 bases, J lost 5 bases, and 10 bases lay in between. The germline CDR1 and CDR2 sequences are SGHNT and YYREEE (reference sequence). The CDR3 totals 14 residues. The CDR3: CASSPRVDNSPLHF. The CDR3 bases are TGTGCCAGCAGCCCCCGGGTCGATAATTCACCCCTCCACTTT.

This chain connects TRBV6-4 to TRBJ2-3; D possibly corresponds to TRBD2 (6 bases). This CDR3 contains 14 residues. V shed 5 bases and J shed 0 bases, with 9 bases lying between them. Germline values: CDR1 MRHNA, CDR2 SNTAGT. As DNA, the CDR3 is TGTGCCAGCAGTCCCGGGACTAGCACAGATACGCAGTATTTT. Translated: CASSPGTSTDTQYF.

The rearrangement joins TRBV6-5 to TRBJ1-3; D is unresolved. This CDR3 is built from 15 residues. V lost 0 bases and J 2 bases, leaving 8 bases between the germline ends. The germline V gene encodes CDR1 MNHEY and CDR2 SVGAGI. The CDR3 sequence: CASSYSWRPGNTIYF. For the CDR3, the DNA is TGTGCCAGCAGTTACTCGTGGAGGCCTGGAAACACCATATATTTT.

The rearrangement joins TRBV9 to TRBJ1-1; maybe TRBD1 (5 bases). CDR3 length equals 14 residues. V was cut by 0 bases and J by 2 bases, with 8 bases left in between. Germline V gene lookup returns CDR1 SGDLS and CDR2 YYNGEE. The chain's CDR3 is CASSVVGANTEAFF. In nucleotides, the CDR3 is TGTGCCAGCAGCGTAGTAGGGGCTAACACTGAAGCTTTCTTT.

J is TRBJ2-1 and V is TRBV6-1, with 7 bases lining up with TRBD1. The germline CDR1 and CDR2 sequences are MNHNS and SASEGT. Losses at the gene ends were 4 bases for V and 9 bases for J; bases not matched to a gene: 9. This CDR3 contains 14 residues. CDR3: CASSVTGTAGEQFF. Written as DNA, the CDR3 is TGTGCCAGCAGTGTCACCGGGACAGCCGGTGAGCAGTTCTTC.

This clone has a single count. The chain is built from TRBV6-5 and TRBJ2-1, with D perhaps TRBD2 (6 bases). V was clipped by 0 bases and J by 8 bases, with 8 bases between them. Germline V gene lookup returns CDR1 MNHEY and CDR2 SVGAGI. The CDR3 loop spans 13 amino acids. This CDR3 is CASSYSTGDEQFF. CDR3 sequence (DNA): TGTGCCAGCAGTTACTCCACGGGGGATGAGCAGTTCTTC.

The chain employs TRBV7-3 and TRBJ1-1, with a tentative D call TRBD1 (6 bases). The V gene's germline CDR1 is SGHTA and CDR2 FQGTGA. CDR3 size: 14 residues. V shed 5 bases and J shed 1 base, with 11 bases lying between them. The CDR3 region is CASSPGAGNTEAFF. The DNA for the CDR3 is TGTGCCAGCAGCCCAGGGGCCGGGAACACTGAAGCTTTCTTT.

This chain links TRBV7-8 with TRBJ2-3, with 9 bases identical to TRBD2. V lost 1 base, J lost 1 base, and 3 bases stayed unmatched. Germline lookup yields CDR1 SGHVS and CDR2 FQNEAQ. The CDR3 is 16 amino acids. The CDR3 DNA follows: TGTGCCAGCAGCTTAGTAATAGCGGGGGGCACAGATACGCAGTATTTT. Encoded protein: CASSLVIAGGTDTQYF.

The chain couples TRBV30 to TRBJ2-7, with 7 bases lining up with TRBD2. With 0 bases clipped from V and 6 bases from J, the junction kept 11 bases outside the gene matches. The germline V gene encodes CDR1 GTSNPN and CDR2 SVGIG (reference sequence). CDR3 length: 15 amino acids. The CDR3 region is CAWSVRGGFVLEQYF. The CDR3 DNA reads as TGTGCCTGGAGTGTACGGGGAGGGTTCGTCCTCGAGCAGTACTTC.

The genes are TRBV4-1 and TRBJ1-6; weak D call: TRBD1 (6 bases). Trimming removed 0 bases from V and 10 bases from J, with 13 bases in between. The CDR3 contains 15 residues. Germline loops: CDR1 MGHRA, CDR2 YSYEKL. CDR3 sequence reads: CASSQEEGVRSPLHF. DNA for the CDR3: TGCGCCAGCAGCCAAGAAGAGGGGGTAAGGTCACCCCTCCACTTT.

The genes are TRBV5-1 and TRBJ2-2; D might be TRBD2 (6 bases). The CDR3 loop spans 15 amino acids. Germline V gene lookup returns CDR1 SGHRS and CDR2 YFSETQ. The germline V and J ends were trimmed by 3 bases and 2 bases, with 11 bases remaining between them. Here the CDR3 reads CASSSSGLNTGELFF. The DNA for the CDR3 is TGCGCCAGCAGCTCGAGCGGACTAAACACCGGGGAGCTGTTTTTT.

The chain carries TRBV5-1 and TRBJ2-7; possible D gene TRBD2, 6 bases. CDR1 and CDR2 from the germline V gene are SGHRS and YFSETQ. The CDR3 sequence is 16 residues long. V lost 0 bases and J 3 bases, leaving 16 bases between the germline ends. CDR3 region: CASSLAVGGRNYEQYF. In DNA, the CDR3 is TGCGCCAGCAGCTTGGCGGTGGGGGGACGGAACTACGAGCAGTACTTC.